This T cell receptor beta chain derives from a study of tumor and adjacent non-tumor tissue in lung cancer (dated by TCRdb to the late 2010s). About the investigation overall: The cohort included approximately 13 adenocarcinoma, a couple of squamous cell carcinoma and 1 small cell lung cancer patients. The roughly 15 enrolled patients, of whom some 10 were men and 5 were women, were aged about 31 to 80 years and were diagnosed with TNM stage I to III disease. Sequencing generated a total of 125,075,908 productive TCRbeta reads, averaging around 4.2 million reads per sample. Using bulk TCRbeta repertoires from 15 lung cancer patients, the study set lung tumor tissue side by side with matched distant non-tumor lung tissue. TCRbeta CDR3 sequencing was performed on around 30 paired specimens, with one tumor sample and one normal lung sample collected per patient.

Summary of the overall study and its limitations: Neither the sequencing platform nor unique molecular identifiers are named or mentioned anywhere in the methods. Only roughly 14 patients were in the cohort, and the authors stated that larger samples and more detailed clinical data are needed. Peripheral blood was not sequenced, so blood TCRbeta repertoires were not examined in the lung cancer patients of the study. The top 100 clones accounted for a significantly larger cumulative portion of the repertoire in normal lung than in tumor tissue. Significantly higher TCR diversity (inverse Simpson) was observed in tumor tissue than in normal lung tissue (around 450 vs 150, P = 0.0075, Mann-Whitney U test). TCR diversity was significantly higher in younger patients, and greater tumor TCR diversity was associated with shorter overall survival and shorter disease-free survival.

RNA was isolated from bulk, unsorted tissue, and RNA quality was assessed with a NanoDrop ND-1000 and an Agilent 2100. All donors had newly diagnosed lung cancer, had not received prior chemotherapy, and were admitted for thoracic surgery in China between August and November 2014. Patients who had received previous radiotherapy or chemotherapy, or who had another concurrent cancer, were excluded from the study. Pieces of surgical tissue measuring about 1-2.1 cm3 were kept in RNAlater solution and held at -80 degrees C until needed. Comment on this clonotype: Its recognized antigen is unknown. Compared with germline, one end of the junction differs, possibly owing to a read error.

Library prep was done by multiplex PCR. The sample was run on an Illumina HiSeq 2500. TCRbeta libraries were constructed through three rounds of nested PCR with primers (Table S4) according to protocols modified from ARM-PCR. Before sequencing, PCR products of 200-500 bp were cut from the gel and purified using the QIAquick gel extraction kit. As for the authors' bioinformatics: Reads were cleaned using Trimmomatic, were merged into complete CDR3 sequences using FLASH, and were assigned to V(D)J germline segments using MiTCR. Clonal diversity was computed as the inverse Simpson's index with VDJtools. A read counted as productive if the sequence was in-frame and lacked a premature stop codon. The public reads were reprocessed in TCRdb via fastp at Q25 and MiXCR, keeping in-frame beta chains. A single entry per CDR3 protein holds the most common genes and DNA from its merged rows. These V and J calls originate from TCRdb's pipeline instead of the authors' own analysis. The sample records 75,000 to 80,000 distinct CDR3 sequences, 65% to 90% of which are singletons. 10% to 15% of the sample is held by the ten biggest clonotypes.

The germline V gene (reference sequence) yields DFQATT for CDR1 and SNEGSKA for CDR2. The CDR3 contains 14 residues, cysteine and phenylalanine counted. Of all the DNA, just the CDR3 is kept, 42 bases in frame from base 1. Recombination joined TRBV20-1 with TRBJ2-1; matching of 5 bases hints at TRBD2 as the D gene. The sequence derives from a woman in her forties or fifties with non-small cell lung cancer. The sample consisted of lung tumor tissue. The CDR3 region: CSASFAGGYNEQFF. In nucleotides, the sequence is TGCAGTGCTAGCTTCGCGGGTGGCTACAACGAGCAGTTCTTC.